This TCR beta chain was found in a study of shared clonotypes between healthy human individuals. Study summary: Researchers assigned three CD4 naive, three CD4 memory, two CD8 naive and one CD8 memory plate to each donor.

Per the germline V gene, CDR1 is SGHVS and CDR2 is FQNEAQ. V lost 7 bases and J lost 3; bases outside the gene matches: 6. The CDR3 is 15 amino acids. The repertoire was sequenced with immunoSEQ multiplex PCR; TCRdb's copy has only in-frame clones and lacks some. The sample yields 2 million to 2.5 million clones, roughly 93% seen once. Donors included only healthy HIV-negative adults lacking recent acute infections or vaccinations. Negatively enriched CD4+ T cells were divided by CD45RA into naive and memory. The clonotype comes from a man aged 18 to 30 in good health. Some clones in this sample may be carry-over from other donors' samples. V usage is TRBV7-8 and J usage is TRBJ2-2; 9 bases are shared with TRBD1. Input material: naive CD4+ T cells from PBMCs. Regarding subset: CD45RA+ positively selected. CDR3 sequence (DNA): TGTGCCAGCACCGGCCGGACAGGGGACACCGGGGAGCTGTTTTTT. It translates to CASTGRTGDTGELFF.